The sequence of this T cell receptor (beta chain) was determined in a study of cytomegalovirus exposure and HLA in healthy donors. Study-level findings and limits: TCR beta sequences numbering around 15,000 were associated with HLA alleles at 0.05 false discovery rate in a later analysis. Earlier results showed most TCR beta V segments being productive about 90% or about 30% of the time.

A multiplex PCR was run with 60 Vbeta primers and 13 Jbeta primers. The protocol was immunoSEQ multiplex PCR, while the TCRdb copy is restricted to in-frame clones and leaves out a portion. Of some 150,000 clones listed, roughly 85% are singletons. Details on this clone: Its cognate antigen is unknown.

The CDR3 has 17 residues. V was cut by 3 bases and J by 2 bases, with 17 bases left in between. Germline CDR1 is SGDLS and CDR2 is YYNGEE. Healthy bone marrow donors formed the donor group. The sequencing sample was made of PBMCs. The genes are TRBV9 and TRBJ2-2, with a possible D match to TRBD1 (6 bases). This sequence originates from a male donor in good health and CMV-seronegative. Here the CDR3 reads CASSDNSQGVNTGELFF. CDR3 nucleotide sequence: TGTGCCAGCAGCGACAACTCACAGGGCGTTAACACCGGGGAGCTGTTTTTT.